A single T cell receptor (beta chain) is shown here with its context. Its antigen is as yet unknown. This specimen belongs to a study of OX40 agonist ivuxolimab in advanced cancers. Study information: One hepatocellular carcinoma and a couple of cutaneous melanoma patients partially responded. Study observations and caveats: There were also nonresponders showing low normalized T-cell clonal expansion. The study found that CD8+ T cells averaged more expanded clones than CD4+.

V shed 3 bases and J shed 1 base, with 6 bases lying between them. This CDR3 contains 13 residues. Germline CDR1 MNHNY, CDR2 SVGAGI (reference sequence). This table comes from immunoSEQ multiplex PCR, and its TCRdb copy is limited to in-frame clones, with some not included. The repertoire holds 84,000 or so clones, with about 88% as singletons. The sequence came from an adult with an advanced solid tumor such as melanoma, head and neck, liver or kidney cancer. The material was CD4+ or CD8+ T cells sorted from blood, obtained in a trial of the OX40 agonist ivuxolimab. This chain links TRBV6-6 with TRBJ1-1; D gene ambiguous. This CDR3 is CASSYIKNTEAFF. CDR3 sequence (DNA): TGTGCCAGCAGTTATATCAAGAACACTGAAGCTTTCTTT.